One and the same sample provided the 13 T cell receptor beta chains below, sequenced in a study of T cell repertoires in cytomegalovirus infection. TCRdb analysed the reads with MiXCR anew, one entry per CDR3 protein. The repertoire holds approximately 81,000 distinct CDR3 sequences, around 25% seen once, with roughly 45% in the top ten. Antigens for these TCRs are unknown. The sequences come from CD8+ T cells from cultured PBMCs, collected from culture after CMV antigen stimulation. The source is a human donor in good health (CMV status not recorded). Some clones in this sample may be carry-over from other donors' samples.

Of note for this clonotype: A much larger clone differs by one base, so this may be a read error. V and J are TRBV7-6 and TRBJ2-1; 8 nucleotides match TRBD2. CDR3 length equals 14 residues. CDR1 and CDR2 from the germline V gene are SGHVS and FNYEAQ. The CDR3 bases are TGTGTCAGCAGCTTAGCGGGGCCTGAGAATGAGCAGTTCTTC. It is translated as CVSSLAGPENEQFF.

This clonotype was counted only a few times. The chain recombines TRBV5-4 with TRBJ1-1; 7 bases are shared with TRBD1. This CDR3 is 13 amino acids long. V trimming: 0 bases; J trimming: 6 bases; junction bases outside the gene matches: 2. CDR1 and CDR2 (germline): SGHNT, YYREEE (reference sequence). The CDR3 nucleotides are TGTGCCAGCAGCTTGGAGGGGGCACCTGAAGCTTTCTTT. The encoded protein is CASSLEGAPEAFF.

The chain recombines TRBV27 with TRBJ1-5; 7 nucleotides line up with TRBD1. Trimming at V came to 3 bases and at J to 3 bases, leaving 5 bases not matched to a gene. CDR1 MNHEY and CDR2 SMNVEV come from the germline V gene (reference sequence). This CDR3 spans 15 amino acids. The CDR3 loop is CASSLGRGSNQPQHF. The CDR3 DNA follows: TGTGCCAGCAGTTTGGGCAGGGGGTCCAATCAGCCCCAGCATTTT.

The chain combines TRBV14 with TRBJ2-1; D unclear. This CDR3 comprises 13 residues. V lost 0 bases and J lost 6, with 6 bases in between. Germline V gives CDR1 SGHDN, CDR2 FVKESK. In DNA form, the CDR3 reads TGTGCCAGCAGCCAAGAAATAGGCAATGAGCAGTTCTTC. This sequence encodes CASSQEIGNEQFF. The full variable domain, its missing parts supplied by reference TRBV14 and TRBJ2-1, is EAGVTQFPSHSVIEKGQTVTLRCDPISGHDNLYWYRRVMGKEIKFLLHFVKESKQDESGMPNNRFLAERTGGTYSTLKVQPAELEDSGVYFCASSQEIGNEQFFGPGTRLTVL.

The chain uses TRBV20-1 and TRBJ1-2, with 11 bases matching TRBD1. The germline gives CDR1 DFQATT, CDR2 SNEGSKA (reference sequence). CDR3 size: 13 residues. Germline trimming cut 6 bases from V and 8 bases from J; bases unmatched to any gene: 8. The CDR3 is CSAQGQGDEGYTF. In DNA, the CDR3 is TGCAGTGCCCAGGGACAGGGGGATGAGGGCTACACCTTC.

V is TRBV7-3 and J is TRBJ2-7; TRBD2 matches at 8 bases. The CDR3 has 14 amino acids. Germline trimming cut 2 bases from V and 6 bases from J; bases unmatched to any gene: 6. CDR1 and CDR2 from the germline V gene are SGHTA and FQGTGA. For the CDR3, the DNA is TGTGCCAGCAGCTTAGCGGGAGGCGGCCGCGAGCAGTACTTC. As protein: CASSLAGGGREQYF.

The sample holds a few counts of this clonotype. The chain joins TRBV27 to TRBJ2-5; TRBD1 might be the D (6 bases). The CDR3 has 15 amino acids. Per germline, CDR1 MNHEY and CDR2 SMNVEV (reference sequence). The V gene lost 1 base and the J gene lost 5 bases, with 14 bases spanning the gap. DNA for the CDR3: TGTGCCAGCAGTTTATTGGACAGCCTCTCGGAGACCCAGTACTTC. This gives the protein CASSLLDSLSETQYF.

The genes are TRBV15 and TRBJ2-7; D possibly corresponds to TRBD1 (5 bases). The germline CDR1 and CDR2 sequences are LNHNV and YYDKDF (reference sequence). This CDR3 contains 15 residues. Trimming removed 0 bases at V and 2 bases at J, with 11 bases between. CDR3: CATSREETATYEQYF. DNA of the CDR3: TGTGCCACCAGCAGAGAGGAGACAGCGACCTACGAGCAGTACTTC.

In this sample, this clonotype turned up many times. This chain links TRBV12-3 or TRBV12-4 with TRBJ1-4, with a possible D match to TRBD1 (6 bases). CDR3 size: 15 residues. V lost 4 bases and J lost 1, with 10 bases in between. CDR3 amino acids: CASSSGHLTNEKLFF. Written as DNA, the CDR3 is TGTGCCAGCAGTTCGGGACACTTAACTAATGAAAAACTGTTTTTT.

The rearrangement uses TRBV6-5 and TRBJ2-2; 16 bases are a match to TRBD2. CDR1 and CDR2 (germline): MNHEY, SVGAGI. There are 18 residues in the CDR3. The V segment lost 6 bases and the J segment 0 bases; nucleotides outside the gene matches: 4. The CDR3 DNA sequence: TGTGCCAGCAGACCCGGGACTAGCGGGGGGGCGAACACCGGGGAGCTGTTTTTT. This sequence encodes CASRPGTSGGANTGELFF.

Many counts were recorded for this clonotype. The rearrangement joins TRBV11-2 to TRBJ2-1; possibly TRBD2 for D (5 bases). V was cut by 3 bases and J by 9 bases, with 12 bases left in between. Germline loops: CDR1 SGHAT, CDR2 FQNNGV. The CDR3 covers 13 residues. The CDR3 here is CASSFPGVVEQFF. In nucleotides, the CDR3 is TGTGCCAGCAGCTTCCCCGGGGTGGTTGAGCAGTTCTTC. Using reference TRBV11-2 and TRBJ2-1 for the parts outside the CDR3, the full variable domain is EAGVAQSPRYKIIEKRQSVAFWCNPISGHATLYWYQQILGQGPKLLIQFQNNGVVDDSQLPKDRFSAERLKGVDSTLKIQPAKLEDSAVYLCASSFPGVVEQFFGPGTRLTVL.

V is TRBV4-3 and J is TRBJ2-2; D possibly matches TRBD1 or TRBD2 (7 bases each). The CDR3 is 18 residues long. Trimming took 0 bases from V and 4 from J, leaving 18 bases between them. In germline, CDR1 is LGHNA, CDR2 YSLEER. As DNA, the CDR3 is TGCGCCAGCAGCCAAGAAGGGGGCCTAGCGGAGCGCACCGGGGAGCTGTTTTTT. It yields the protein CASSQEGGLAERTGELFF.

The chain uses TRBV4-3 and TRBJ2-1, with 14 bases lining up with TRBD2. With 0 bases clipped from V and 12 bases from J, the junction kept 7 bases outside the gene matches. CDR1 is LGHNA and CDR2 is YSLEER in the germline V gene. The CDR3 has 16 residues. CDR3 loop: CASSQDRSGTSGGQFF. The CDR3 DNA reads TGCGCCAGCAGCCAAGATCGGTCCGGGACTAGCGGGGGGCAGTTCTTC.